The 13 T cell receptor beta chains below all came from one sample that was sequenced in a study of early T cells in non-severe SARS-CoV-2 infection. In TCRdb, the 5' RACE reads were re-called with MiXCR into one record per CDR3 protein. The top ten clones hold about an eighth of a sample with 50,000 to 80,000 distinct CDR3 sequences, roughly 8.2% of them seen once. The sequencing here drew on whole blood, taken at baseline. All receptors derive from an adult who was a healthcare worker with PCR-confirmed SARS-CoV-2 infection or an uninfected control (not recorded which).

This chain connects TRBV6-4 to TRBJ2-3; D is undetermined. Germline lookup yields CDR1 MRHNA and CDR2 SNTAGT. The V gene lost 4 bases and the J gene lost 4 bases, with 9 bases spanning the gap. CDR3 length: 13 amino acids. The CDR3: CASSAGSPDTQYF. CDR3 in DNA: TGTGCCAGCAGTGCCGGCTCGCCAGATACGCAGTATTTT.

V usage is TRBV12-3 or TRBV12-4 and J usage is TRBJ2-3; 9 bases match TRBD2. CDR3 length: 18 amino acids. With 6 bases clipped from V and 1 base from J, the junction kept 14 bases outside the gene matches. In DNA form, the CDR3 reads TGTGCCAGCAGCCCCGGCGGGAGGGCTATCTTTGGCACAGATACGCAGTATTTT. Its protein product is CASSPGGRAIFGTDTQYF.

This clonotype was counted ten times or more. CDR3 nucleotides: TGTGCCAGCTCACCACGGGACACCAATCAGCCCCAGCATTTT. The encoded protein is CASSPRDTNQPQHF. This chain joins TRBV18 and TRBJ1-5, with D possibly being TRBD1 (6 bases). Germline CDR1 KGHSH, CDR2 LQKENI. This CDR3 is built from 14 residues. V was trimmed by 1 base and J by 3 bases, leaving 7 bases between them.

This clonotype was found a few times. The chain links TRBV20-1 to TRBJ2-7, with 14 bases matching TRBD2. V shed 3 bases and J 4 bases; nucleotides not matched to a gene: 5. CDR3 length equals 15 residues. Germline V CDR1 and CDR2: DFQATT, SNEGSKA (reference sequence). The CDR3 loop is CSARGTSGSIYEQYF. DNA of the CDR3: TGCAGTGCTAGGGGGACTAGCGGGAGTATTTACGAGCAGTACTTC.

This clonotype was seen at least ten times. The chain uses TRBV9 and TRBJ1-4; D is unclear. The CDR3 length is 16 residues. V lost 6 bases, J lost 2 bases, and 17 bases lay in between. Germline loops: CDR1 SGDLS, CDR2 YYNGEE. The chain's CDR3 is CASILVELLTNEKLFF. The DNA of the CDR3 is TGTGCCAGCATCCTCGTAGAGTTGTTGACTAATGAAAAACTGTTTTTT.

This clonotype was observed a handful of times. The chain carries TRBV13 and TRBJ2-1, with 7 nucleotides matching TRBD2. CDR3 length: 18 amino acids. V was clipped by 3 bases and J by 7 bases; unmatched bases: 18. Germline lookup yields CDR1 PRHDT and CDR2 FYEKMQ (reference sequence). The CDR3 protein is CASSFSRLGGSRRNEQFF. CDR3 nucleotides: TGTGCCAGCAGCTTTTCTCGGTTAGGCGGGAGTAGGAGGAATGAGCAGTTCTTC.

The J gene is TRBJ1-4, the V gene TRBV12-5, with D possibly being TRBD1 (6 bases). V lost 4 bases to trimming and J lost 6 bases, with 15 bases between them. CDR1 is LGHNT, CDR2 FRNRAP, per germline. CDR3 length: 15 amino acids. For the CDR3, the DNA is TGTGCTAGTGGTTATCTGGGGGCGGGAGATGAAAAACTGTTTTTT. This sequence encodes CASGYLGAGDEKLFF.

A few counts support this clonotype. V is TRBV10-3 and J is TRBJ2-3; a weak D match, TRBD1 (7 bases). Germline CDR1 ENHRY, CDR2 SYGVKD. The CDR3 spans 16 residues. Trimming removed 4 bases from V and 0 bases from J, with 14 bases in between. The CDR3 coding sequence is TGTGCCATCAGTGCGGCCCAGGGGGGTAGCACAGATACGCAGTATTTT. Translating gives CAISAAQGGSTDTQYF.

This clonotype was picked up many times. The chain is built from TRBV6-6 and TRBJ1-5; possible D gene TRBD1, 5 bases. V was pared by 5 bases and J by 3 bases, with 14 bases between. There are 15 residues in the CDR3. Germline CDR1 is MNHNY and CDR2 is SVGAGI (reference sequence). The chain's CDR3 is CASSIPGGVNQPQHF. DNA of the CDR3: TGTGCCAGCAGTATTCCCGGGGGAGTCAATCAGCCCCAGCATTTT.

This clonotype has just a few counts. CDR3 region: CASSLDSPLHF. DNA for the CDR3: TGTGCCAGCAGCTTAGATTCACCCCTCCACTTT. J is TRBJ1-6 and V is TRBV7-9; no clear D gene. Per germline, CDR1 SEHNR and CDR2 FQNEAQ (reference sequence). Trimming removed 1 base at V and 8 bases at J, with 0 bases between. The CDR3 has 11 residues.

This clonotype was recorded at least ten times. The rearrangement links TRBV3-1 to TRBJ1-1; the D is unclear. CDR3 length: 19 residues. Looked up from germline, CDR1 is LGHDT and CDR2 is YNNKEL (reference sequence). The V end was cut by 0 bases, the J end by 2 bases, with 22 bases between. The CDR3 sequence is CASSQDSVYGIRKNTEAFF. The CDR3 nucleotides are TGTGCCAGCAGCCAAGATTCGGTATACGGAATACGGAAAAACACTGAAGCTTTCTTT.

The chain couples TRBV7-3 to TRBJ2-5; D gene uncertain. From germline, CDR1 is SGHTA and CDR2 FQGTGA. V was trimmed by 5 bases and J by 5 bases, leaving 12 bases between them. The CDR3 has 13 amino acids. CDR3 bases: TGTGCCAGCAGCCATTCCCCGCGGGAGACCCAGTACTTC. It encodes CASSHSPRETQYF.

The gene calls are TRBV12-3 or TRBV12-4 and TRBJ2-7; D call uncertain. Trimming left V 5 bases short and J 3 bases short, with 11 bases between. The CDR3 is made up of 13 amino acids. CDR3 nucleotide sequence: TGTGCCAGCAGTCCAGACCCGCGCTACGAGCAGTACTTC. It yields the protein CASSPDPRYEQYF.